This T cell receptor beta chain was sequenced during a study of long-term antiretroviral therapy in people with HIV. Findings and caveats of the study: Following ART, diversity rose but still fell short of transplant donor controls.

Researchers report immunoSEQ v3.0 was run at survey level. Per-sample sequencing targets were roughly 40,000-55,000 T-cell genomes. Some clones are missing from TCRdb's copy, which holds only in-frame ones; the method was immunoSEQ multiplex PCR. The table has about 20,000 clones, 85% to 95% seen once. All participants with HIV were treated in the United States. Remarks on this clone: Its antigen is unknown.

V was pared by 4 bases and J by 1 base, with 4 bases of the junction left unmatched. Germline V CDR1 and CDR2: SNHLY, FYNNEI. CDR3 length: 15 residues. V usage is TRBV2 and J usage is TRBJ2-5; 9 nucleotides match TRBD1. The input for sequencing was unsorted PBMCs, taken 4.4 years after starting antiretroviral therapy. The source of this sequence is a woman aged 50 to 60 with HIV. CDR3 coding DNA: TGTGCCAGCAGTGCCGGGACAGGGCCCCAAGAGACCCAGTACTTC. Translating it yields CASSAGTGPQETQYF.